The 4 T cell receptor beta chains reported below all come from one sample, sequenced in a study of blood T cell repertoires in COVID-19. Data came from immunoSEQ multiplex PCR; TCRdb stores just in-frame clones and leaves some out. This sample carries under 300,000 clones, 87% of them seen once, and the ten largest clones take about 6.3%. The sample was PBMCs or T cells enriched from blood (not recorded which). All receptors derive from a woman under 40 with acute COVID-19.

The J gene is TRBJ1-2, the V gene TRBV10-3; TRBD1 matches 8 bases. After removal of 6 bases from V and 2 bases from J, the junction contained 5 bases not matched to a gene. This CDR3 is built from 14 residues. Germline-derived CDR1 and CDR2 are ENHRY and SYGVKD. CDR3 region: CAIRGDRPNYGYTF. The CDR3, as DNA: TGTGCCATCAGAGGGGACAGGCCCAACTATGGCTACACCTTC.

The V gene is TRBV5-4, the J gene TRBJ2-7; the D is unclear. The CDR3 contains 13 residues. CDR1 is SGHNT and CDR2 is YYREEE in the germline V gene (reference sequence). Trimming cost V 1 base and J 5 bases, with 10 bases left between them. CDR3 amino acids: CASSLQAGNEQYF. CDR3 DNA: TGTGCCAGCAGCTTGCAGGCAGGAAACGAGCAGTACTTC.

J is TRBJ1-1 and V is TRBV29-1; the D gene is possibly TRBD1 (6 bases). The CDR3 sequence is 15 residues long. CDR1 SQVTM and CDR2 ANQGSEA come from the germline V gene. Trimming cost V 2 bases and J 6 bases, with 19 bases left between them. The CDR3 loop reads CSVEKFWGRTSEAFF. DNA of the CDR3: TGCAGCGTTGAAAAGTTCTGGGGGCGGACGTCTGAAGCTTTCTTT.

This clone was found once. The gene calls are TRBV7-2 and TRBJ2-5; D may be TRBD2 (5 bases). The germline CDR1 and CDR2 sequences are SGHTA and FQGNSA. V gave up 2 bases and J gave up 4 bases, with 8 bases separating them. This CDR3 region has 13 residues. CDR3 amino acids: CASSLRGLETQYF. CDR3 bases: TGTGCCAGCAGCTTAAGAGGGCTAGAGACCCAGTACTTC.